This T cell receptor beta chain was sequenced during a study of blood T cell repertoires in COVID-19. In the study's own analysis: Nucleated cell number was recorded as an estimate derived from reference gene primer amplification. Assay used: immunoSEQ multiplex PCR; TCRdb lists only in-frame clones, some missing. V, J and clone size derive from that table, while D and trimming were established from the DNA sequence. The repertoire holds 250,000 or so clones, about nine tenths seen once, with 0.85% to 0.9% in the top ten. This CDR3 comprises 19 residues. The junction had 16 bases not matched to a gene; V was cut back by 6 bases and J by 5 bases. Germline V gene sequence: CDR1 MNHEY, CDR2 SMNVEV (reference sequence). Assignments of participants to cohorts depended upon their own reported clinical history. Exposed enrollees had met someone with a PCR-confirmed or clinician-diagnosed COVID-19 case at some point within the 2 weeks before study entry.

Material: PBMCs or T cells enriched from blood (not recorded which). The chain links TRBV27 to TRBJ2-6, with 10 bases aligning to TRBD2. The clonotype comes from a man aged 50 to 59 who had been exposed to COVID-19. In DNA, the CDR3 is TGTGCCAGCAGCCCACCTAGCGGGGGCTCCTTCTTGTGGGCCAACGTCCTGACTTTC. This translates into CASSPPSGGSFLWANVLTF.